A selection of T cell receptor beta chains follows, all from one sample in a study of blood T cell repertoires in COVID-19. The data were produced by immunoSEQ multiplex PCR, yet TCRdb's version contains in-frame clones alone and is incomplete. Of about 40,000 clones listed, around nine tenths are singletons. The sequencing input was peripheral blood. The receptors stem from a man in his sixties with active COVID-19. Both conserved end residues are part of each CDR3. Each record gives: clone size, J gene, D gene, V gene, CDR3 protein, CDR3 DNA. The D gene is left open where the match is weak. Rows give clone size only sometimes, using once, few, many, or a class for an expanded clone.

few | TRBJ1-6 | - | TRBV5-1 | CASSWGGGENSPLHF | TGCGCCAGCAGTTGGGGGGGAGGAGAGAATTCACCCCTCCACTTT
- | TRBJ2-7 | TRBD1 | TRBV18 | CASSPGTGGAYEQYF | TGTGCCAGCTCACCAGGGACAGGGGGAGCCTACGAGCAGTACTTC
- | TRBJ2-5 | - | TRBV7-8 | CASSLGNRDSLAPQYF | TGTGCCAGCAGCTTGGGGAACCGGGACTCCCTCGCGCCCCAGTACTTC
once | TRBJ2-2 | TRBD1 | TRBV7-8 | CASSPGQGDTGELFF | TGTGCCAGCAGCCCCGGACAGGGGGACACCGGGGAGCTGTTTTTT
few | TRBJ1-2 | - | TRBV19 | CASSLIGGGYTF | TGTGCCAGTAGTCTCATAGGCGGAGGCTACACCTTC
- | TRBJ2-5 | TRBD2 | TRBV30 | CAWSRARTSVGQETQYF | TGTGCCTGGAGTCGGGCCAGGACTAGTGTCGGCCAAGAGACCCAGTACTTC
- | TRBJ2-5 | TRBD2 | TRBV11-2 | CASSPGTSGRAGETQYF | TGTGCCAGCAGCCCCGGGACTAGCGGGAGGGCCGGGGAGACCCAGTACTTC
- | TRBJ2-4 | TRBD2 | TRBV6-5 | CASKLAGSPKNIQYF | TGTGCCAGCAAACTAGCGGGATCCCCCAAAAACATTCAGTACTTC
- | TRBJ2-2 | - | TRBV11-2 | CASSLDRDTGELFF | TGTGCCAGCAGCTTAGACAGGGATACCGGGGAGCTGTTTTTT
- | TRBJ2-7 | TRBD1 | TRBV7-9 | CASSLAVAGGRYEQYF | TGTGCCAGCAGCTTAGCCGTCGCAGGGGGCAGGTACGAGCAGTACTTC
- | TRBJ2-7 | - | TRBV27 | CASSFGVDAGEQYF | TGTGCCAGCAGTTTCGGGGTGGACGCCGGCGAGCAGTACTTC
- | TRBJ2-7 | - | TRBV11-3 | CASSSIRGYEQYF | TGTGCCAGCAGCAGCATAAGAGGATACGAGCAGTACTTC
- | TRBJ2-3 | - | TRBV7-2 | CASSARYPDTQYF | TGTGCCAGCAGCGCCCGGTATCCAGATACGCAGTATTTT
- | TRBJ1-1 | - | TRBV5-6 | CASSLAAEAFF | TGTGCCAGCAGCTTGGCGGCTGAAGCTTTCTTT
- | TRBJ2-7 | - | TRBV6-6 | CASSYPEAGNEQYF | TGTGCCAGCAGTTACCCCGAGGCAGGGAACGAGCAGTACTTC
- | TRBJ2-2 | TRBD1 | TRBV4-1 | CASSQDPGTGGPGELFF | TGCGCCAGCAGCCAAGACCCCGGGACAGGGGGGCCCGGGGAGCTGTTTTTT
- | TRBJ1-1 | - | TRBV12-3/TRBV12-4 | CASSLGQGLEAFF | TGTGCCAGCAGTTTAGGTCAGGGCCTTGAAGCTTTCTTT
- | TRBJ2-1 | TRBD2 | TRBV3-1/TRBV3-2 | CASSRLAGDEQFF | TGTGCCAGCAGCAGACTAGCGGGAGATGAGCAGTTCTTC
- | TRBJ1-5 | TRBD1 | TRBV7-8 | CASSPPGQVTTGNGPYSNQPQHF | TGTGCCAGCAGCCCCCCGGGACAGGTAACAACGGGAAACGGTCCATATAGCAATCAGCCCCAGCATTTT
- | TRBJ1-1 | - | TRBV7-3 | CASSLSGDTEAFF | TGTGCCAGCAGCTTGTCCGGGGACACTGAAGCTTTCTTT